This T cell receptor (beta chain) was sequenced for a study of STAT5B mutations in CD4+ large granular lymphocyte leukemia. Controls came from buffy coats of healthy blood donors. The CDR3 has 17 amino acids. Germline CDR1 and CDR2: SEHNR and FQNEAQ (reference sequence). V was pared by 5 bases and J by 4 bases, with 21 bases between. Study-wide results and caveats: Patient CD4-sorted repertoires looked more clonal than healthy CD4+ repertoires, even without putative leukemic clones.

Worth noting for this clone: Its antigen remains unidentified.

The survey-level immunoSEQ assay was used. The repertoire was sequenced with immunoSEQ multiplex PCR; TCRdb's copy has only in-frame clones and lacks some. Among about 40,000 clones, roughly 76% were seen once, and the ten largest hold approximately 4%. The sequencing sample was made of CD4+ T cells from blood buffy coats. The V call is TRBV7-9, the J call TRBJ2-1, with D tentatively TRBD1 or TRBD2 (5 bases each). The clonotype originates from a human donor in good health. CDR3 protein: CASSPPWDQINYNEQFF. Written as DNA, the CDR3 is TGTGCCAGCAGCCCACCGTGGGACCAAATAAATTACAATGAGCAGTTCTTC.